These 9 T cell receptor beta chains share one sample of origin, sequenced in a study of CD8+ T cells in alopecia areata. Following RNA extraction, reverse transcription yielded cDNA that acted as the sequencing template. Profiled with immunoSEQ multiplex PCR; TCRdb holds only in-frame clones, not every one. The sample records approximately 220,000 clones, 35% to 45% being singletons. Treatment: oral pan-JAK inhibitor, 5-10 mg twice daily. This specimen was CD4+ T cells sorted from blood, taken at approximately week 30, from a patient treated with tofacitinib. These receptors were taken from a human donor with alopecia areata.

A few counts support this clone. The chain is built from TRBV4-1 and TRBJ1-5, with TRBD1 matching 9 bases. Germline V gene data show CDR1 as MGHRA and CDR2 as YSYEKL. The V and J ends lost 6 bases and 4 bases, in that order; junction bases with no gene match: 7. The CDR3 sequence is 15 residues long. This CDR3 is CASRRTGGRNQPQHF. Written as DNA, the CDR3 is TGCGCCAGCAGACGCACAGGGGGCCGGAATCAGCCCCAGCATTTT.

This clone was counted a few times. The genes are TRBV11-2 and TRBJ2-7; no reliable D call. CDR1 is SGHAT, CDR2 FQNNGV, per germline. The CDR3 is 12 amino acids. Trimming shortened V by 7 bases and J by 1 base, and 8 bases separated the two germline ends. The DNA of the CDR3 is TGTGCCAGCAACGACCTTTCCTACGAGCAGTACTTC. Translating it yields CASNDLSYEQYF.

This clone was recorded once. The chain combines TRBV2 with TRBJ2-7, with D possibly being TRBD1 (6 bases). V was trimmed by 2 bases and J by 0 bases, leaving 8 bases between them. CDR3 length: 14 residues. Germline lookup yields CDR1 SNHLY and CDR2 FYNNEI. The CDR3 spells CASSERGISYEQYF. CDR3 DNA sequence: TGTGCCAGCAGTGAAAGGGGGATCTCCTACGAGCAGTACTTC.

This clone was seen a few times. The genes are TRBV11-2 and TRBJ2-7; D not resolved. Germline V gene sequence: CDR1 SGHAT, CDR2 FQNNGV. This CDR3 comprises 11 residues. The V and J ends lost 5 bases and 2 bases respectively, with 4 bases between them. This CDR3 reads CASSIAYEQYF. The CDR3 coding sequence is TGTGCCAGCAGCATCGCCTACGAGCAGTACTTC.

The genes are TRBV6-5 and TRBJ2-2; D is possibly TRBD2 (6 bases). The germline V gene encodes CDR1 MNHEY and CDR2 SVGAGI. The CDR3 has 14 amino acids. Trimming removed 2 bases from V and 4 bases from J, with 8 bases in between. CDR3 in amino acids: CASSYPGSTGELFF. CDR3 in DNA: TGTGCCAGCAGTTACCCCGGGAGCACCGGGGAGCTGTTTTTT.

This clone has just a few counts. This rearrangement joins TRBV19 to TRBJ2-7, with a weak D call TRBD2 (5 bases). Germline assignment: CDR1 LNHDA and CDR2 SQIVND (reference sequence). V lost 5 bases, J lost 3 bases, and 14 bases lay in between. The CDR3 spans 14 residues. CDR3 DNA sequence: TGTGCCAGTAGTCCCTTGGGAGCCAACTACGAGCAGTACTTC. It codes for CASSPLGANYEQYF.

The rearrangement links TRBV30 to TRBJ2-7, with D possibly matching TRBD2 (6 bases). Germline loops: CDR1 GTSNPN, CDR2 SVGIG (reference sequence). The CDR3 spans 14 residues. Trimming cost V 0 bases and J 3 bases, with 12 bases left between them. The CDR3 DNA follows: TGTGCCTGGAGTGTGTCGGGGGTTAACTACGAGCAGTACTTC. This codes for CAWSVSGVNYEQYF.

Only a few counts were recorded for this clone. The chain combines TRBV7-8 with TRBJ2-3; D is unresolved. Per the germline V gene, CDR1 is SGHVS and CDR2 is FQNEAQ. The CDR3 contains 14 residues. Trimming shortened V by 1 base and J by 5 bases, and 10 bases separated the two germline ends. This CDR3 is CASSLVVLGDTQYF. The CDR3 DNA reads TGTGCCAGCAGCTTAGTTGTGCTCGGAGATACGCAGTATTTT.

This clone turned up a few times. The chain has TRBV19 and TRBJ2-6, with unresolved D. Per the germline V gene, CDR1 is LNHDA and CDR2 is SQIVND (reference sequence). Trimming cost V 2 bases and J 0 bases, with 5 bases left between them. CDR3 size: 15 residues. CDR3 amino acids: CASSISVSGANVLTF. Here the CDR3 DNA reads TGTGCCAGTAGTATAAGTGTCTCTGGGGCCAACGTCCTGACTTTC.